Listed below are T cell receptor beta chains from one sample, sequenced in a study of blood T cell repertoires in COVID-19. TCRdb's copy holds only in-frame clones and misses some; the assay was immunoSEQ multiplex PCR. The table lists just over 300,000 clones, 85% to 90% of them singletons. The source material was PBMCs or T cells enriched from blood (not recorded which). These receptors were taken from a woman aged 18-29 years with acute COVID-19. Both conserved end residues are part of each CDR3. A D gene is named only where the DNA matches it firmly. Size is omitted from some rows. Given values are once, few, many or a class for expanded clones.

v_call,d_call,j_call,clone_size,cdr3_aa,cdr3_nt
TRBV5-1,TRBD1,TRBJ1-1,.,CASGRQGETEAFF,TGCGCCAGCGGCAGACAGGGGGAGACTGAAGCTTTCTTT
TRBV4-2,.,TRBJ1-6,.,CASSQESGGANSPLHF,TGTGCCAGCAGCCAAGAATCGGGGGGGGCTAATTCACCCCTCCACTTT
TRBV27,.,TRBJ1-1,.,CASSPRDGNTEAFF,TGTGCCAGCAGTCCCAGGGATGGGAACACTGAAGCTTTCTTT
TRBV3-1/TRBV3-2,.,TRBJ2-3,.,CASSQGVVLDTQYF,TGTGCCAGCAGCCAAGGAGTAGTCCTAGATACGCAGTATTTT
TRBV7-9,.,TRBJ2-7,.,CASSLGQGYIREQYF,TGTGCCAGCAGCTTAGGGCAGGGGTATATAAGGGAGCAGTACTTC
TRBV5-1,TRBD1,TRBJ1-2,.,CASSLAPTGGVGYTF,TGCGCCAGCAGCTTGGCCCCAACAGGGGGCGTTGGCTACACCTTC
TRBV28,.,TRBJ2-1,.,CASSLSGVGVRDEQFF,TGTGCCAGCAGTTTAAGTGGAGTAGGGGTTAGAGATGAGCAGTTCTTC
TRBV7-8,TRBD2,TRBJ2-1,.,CASSITSGGGNEQFF,TGTGCCAGCAGCATAACTAGCGGGGGAGGGAATGAGCAGTTCTTC
TRBV27,TRBD2,TRBJ2-3,once,CASSLPQREGATDTQYF,TGTGCCAGCAGTTTACCCCAGCGGGAGGGAGCCACAGATACGCAGTATTTT
TRBV29-1,.,TRBJ2-3,.,CSVEVGSHTDTQYF,TGCAGCGTTGAAGTGGGCAGTCACACAGATACGCAGTATTTT
TRBV27,TRBD1,TRBJ2-1,few,CASSLGTGEYNEQFF,TGTGCCAGCAGCCTCGGGACAGGGGAATACAATGAGCAGTTCTTC
TRBV30,TRBD1,TRBJ1-2,.,CAWGTGTFYGYTF,TGTGCCTGGGGGACAGGGACCTTCTATGGCTACACCTTC
TRBV11-2,.,TRBJ1-3,.,CASSFGTGAGNTIYF,TGTGCCAGCAGCTTCGGTACGGGGGCTGGAAACACCATATATTTT
TRBV12-5,.,TRBJ2-2,.,CASGLVQNTGELFF,TGTGCTAGTGGTTTGGTACAGAACACCGGGGAGCTGTTTTTT
TRBV25-1,.,TRBJ1-6,.,CAGARVNRRSPLHF,TGTGCCGGGGCACGAGTGAATCGGCGTTCACCCCTCCACTTT
TRBV28,.,TRBJ1-3,.,CASSQGGQFIRSGNTIYF,TGTGCCAGCAGCCAGGGTGGTCAATTTATCCGCTCTGGAAACACCATATATTTT
TRBV28,TRBD1,TRBJ1-2,.,CASSPDRVNYGYTF,TGTGCCAGCAGTCCCGACAGGGTTAACTATGGCTACACCTTC
TRBV28,TRBD1,TRBJ2-7,once,CASKRQGGEQYF,TGTGCCAGCAAAAGACAGGGTGGCGAGCAGTACTTC
TRBV28,TRBD1,TRBJ1-6,.,CASSSSTGAGYNSPLHF,TGTGCCAGCAGTTCGTCGACAGGGGCCGGCTATAATTCACCCCTCCACTTT
TRBV6-5,.,TRBJ1-5,.,CASVGSREPQHF,TGTGCCAGCGTCGGCTCTCGGGAGCCCCAGCATTTT
TRBV10-3,.,TRBJ2-7,once,CAAGSGPGASYEQYF,TGTGCCGCGGGGAGTGGTCCAGGCGCCTCCTACGAGCAGTACTTC
TRBV24-1,TRBD1,TRBJ2-7,.,CATGTAYEQYF,TGTGCCACCGGGACAGCCTACGAGCAGTACTTC
TRBV7-9,.,TRBJ1-4,.,CATRLGQGEEKLFF,TGTGCCACCCGATTAGGGCAGGGTGAGGAAAAACTGTTTTTT
TRBV11-3,.,TRBJ2-2,.,CASKRELPSGELFF,TGTGCCAGCAAGAGGGAACTACCCTCGGGGGAGCTGTTTTTT
TRBV29-1,.,TRBJ2-7,.,CSVDPEGVNEQYF,TGCAGCGTTGACCCCGAAGGGGTTAACGAGCAGTACTTC
TRBV7-9,TRBD1,TRBJ2-1,.,CASSPGQGSSYNEQFF,TGTGCCAGCAGCCCTGGACAGGGGAGCTCCTACAATGAGCAGTTCTTC
TRBV2,TRBD1,TRBJ2-7,.,CASSARTGEYEQYF,TGTGCCAGCAGTGCACGGACAGGGGAATACGAGCAGTACTTC
TRBV5-1,TRBD2,TRBJ2-2,few,CASRFTSGSHGELFF,TGCGCCAGCAGATTTACTAGCGGGAGTCACGGGGAGCTGTTTTTT
TRBV27,.,TRBJ2-7,once,CASTNSYEQYF,TGTGCCAGCACCAACTCCTACGAGCAGTACTTC
TRBV28,TRBD1,TRBJ1-2,.,CASRTGISYGYTF,TGTGCCAGCAGGACAGGGATAAGCTATGGCTACACCTTC
TRBV7-9,.,TRBJ2-3,.,CASSLSGEDTDTQYF,TGTGCCAGCAGCTTATCGGGGGAGGACACAGATACGCAGTATTTT
TRBV7-9,TRBD1,TRBJ1-1,few,CASSLGTGVNTEAFF,TGTGCCAGCAGCTTGGGGACAGGGGTGAACACTGAAGCTTTCTTT
TRBV6-2/TRBV6-3,.,TRBJ1-2,.,CASSSNRVGANYGYTF,TGTGCCAGCAGCTCCAACAGGGTCGGAGCTAACTATGGCTACACCTTC
TRBV3-1/TRBV3-2,TRBD1,TRBJ2-2,.,CASSQTRDSDRFF,TGTGCCAGCAGCCAAACCCGGGACAGCGATCGCTTTTTT
TRBV13,TRBD1,TRBJ1-1,.,CASSEPGTGGAGTEAFF,TGTGCCAGCAGCGAACCCGGGACAGGGGGCGCGGGAACTGAAGCTTTCTTT
TRBV18,TRBD2,TRBJ2-3,.,CASSPSLAGGKDTQYF,TGTGCCAGCTCACCCTCGCTAGCGGGAGGGAAAGATACGCAGTATTTT
TRBV27,TRBD2,TRBJ2-7,few,CASSLWASGRPPSYEQYF,TGTGCCAGCAGTTTATGGGCTAGCGGGAGGCCGCCTTCCTACGAGCAGTACTTC
TRBV7-3,TRBD2,TRBJ2-1,.,CASSLYGTSGGSYNEQFF,TGTGCCAGCAGCTTGTACGGGACTAGCGGAGGGTCCTACAATGAGCAGTTCTTC
TRBV11-1,TRBD1,TRBJ1-2,.,CASSPGQVYGYTF,TGTGCCAGCAGCCCCGGACAGGTCTATGGCTACACCTTC
TRBV11-3,.,TRBJ2-4,.,CASSLDTTGEEDIQYF,TGTGCCAGCAGCTTAGACACTACTGGGGAGGAGGACATTCAGTACTTC
TRBV7-8,.,TRBJ1-1,.,CASSLPEGGQTEAFF,TGTGCCAGCAGCTTACCCGAGGGGGGGCAAACTGAAGCTTTCTTT
TRBV5-1,TRBD1,TRBJ1-2,.,CASSGDRFYGYTF,TGCGCCAGCAGCGGGGACAGATTCTATGGCTACACCTTC
TRBV5-1,.,TRBJ1-3,.,CASSLGRSSGNTIYF,TGCGCCAGCAGCTTGGGCCGGAGCTCTGGAAACACCATATATTTT
TRBV3-1/TRBV3-2,.,TRBJ2-7,.,CASSQDLRLPGYEQYF,TGTGCCAGCAGCCAAGATCTTCGCCTACCGGGCTACGAGCAGTACTTC
TRBV10-3,TRBD2,TRBJ2-7,once,CAISESASGAKEQYF,TGTGCCATCAGTGAGTCGGCTAGCGGGGCGAAAGAGCAGTACTTC
TRBV2,.,TRBJ2-2,once,CASSEWIANTGELFF,TGTGCCAGCAGTGAATGGATAGCCAACACCGGGGAGCTGTTTTTT
TRBV7-2,TRBD1,TRBJ2-5,.,CASSLSAGGETQYF,TGTGCCAGCAGCTTATCGGCAGGGGGAGAGACCCAGTACTTC
TRBV27,TRBD2,TRBJ2-1,.,CASSFGAVRGSSYNEQFF,TGTGCCAGCAGTTTCGGGGCTGTGCGGGGGAGCTCCTACAATGAGCAGTTCTTC
TRBV11-3,.,TRBJ2-3,few,CASSSGTWTDTQYF,TGTGCCAGCAGCTCGGGTACGTGGACAGATACGCAGTATTTT
TRBV18,.,TRBJ1-2,once,CASSEGQNYGYTF,TGTGCCAGCTCGGAAGGACAGAACTATGGCTACACCTTC
TRBV7-2,.,TRBJ1-2,.,CASSLQENYGYTF,TGTGCCAGCAGCTTACAAGAGAACTATGGCTACACCTTC
TRBV6-5,TRBD2,TRBJ2-1,.,CASSYSERDYNEQFF,TGTGCCAGCAGTTACTCCGAGCGGGACTACAATGAGCAGTTCTTC
TRBV5-4,TRBD1,TRBJ1-4,.,CAYGGTATNEKLFF,TGTGCCTACGGAGGGACAGCAACTAATGAAAAACTGTTTTTT